The TCR beta chain under discussion was sequenced for a study of cytomegalovirus exposure and HLA in healthy donors. Trimming cost V 3 bases and J 2 bases; bases outside gene matches: 4. The CDR3 is 17 residues long. Germline assignment: CDR1 ENHRY and CDR2 SYGVKD. Both 60 Vbeta primers and 13 Jbeta primers went into the PCR. TCRdb's table, derived via immunoSEQ multiplex PCR, lists solely in-frame clones and lacks some. The listing contains around 150,000 clones. The material sequenced was PBMCs. This sequence originates from a young man in good health and CMV-seronegative. The rearrangement joins TRBV10-3 to TRBJ2-2; 12 positions agree with TRBD1. The CDR3 protein is CAISDWGQGANTGELFF. The CDR3 nucleotides are TGTGCCATCAGTGATTGGGGACAGGGGGCAAACACCGGGGAGCTGTTTTTT.